This T cell receptor (beta chain) comes out of a study of blood T cells in healthy people across ages. Concerning this clonotype: Compared with germline, one end of the junction differs, possibly owing to a read error.

CDR3 length equals 16 residues. Germline assignment: CDR1 SGDLS and CDR2 YYNGEE. Primers used in a second PCR of roughly 6 to 11 cycles were a sample-barcoded 5' primer and a J-beta primer mix. TCRdb reprocessed the 5' RACE reads via MiXCR and lists one record per CDR3 protein. The table has approximately 1.5 million distinct CDR3 sequences, roughly two fifths seen once. The specimen sequenced was blood. The chain links TRBV9 to TRBJ2-1, with TRBD2 as a possible D gene (6 bases). This receptor was identified in a woman aged 18-35 years in good health. The CDR3 region has the DNA TGTGCCAGCAGCGTAGTCGGGACTGCTTCCTACAATGAGCAGTGCTTC. Amino acids: CASSVVGTASYNEQCF.